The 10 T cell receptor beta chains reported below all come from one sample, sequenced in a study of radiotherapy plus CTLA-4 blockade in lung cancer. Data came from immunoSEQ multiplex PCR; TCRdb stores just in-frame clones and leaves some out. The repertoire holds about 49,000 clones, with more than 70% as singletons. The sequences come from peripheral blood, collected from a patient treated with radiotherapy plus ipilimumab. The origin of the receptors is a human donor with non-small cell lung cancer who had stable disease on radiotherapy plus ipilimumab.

CDR3 in DNA: TGTGCCAGCAGCCTCGGACAGAATAATTCACCCCTCCACTTT. This encodes CASSLGQNNSPLHF. The rearrangement joins TRBV7-9 to TRBJ1-6; a weak D match, TRBD1 (6 bases). Per the germline V gene, CDR1 is SEHNR and CDR2 is FQNEAQ (reference sequence). V was shortened by 5 bases and J by 5 bases, with 10 bases between the two germline ends. The CDR3 consists of 14 residues.

Here the CDR3 reads CASSLVGGGSGNTIYF. CDR3 nucleotide sequence: TGTGCCAGCAGCTTAGTCGGAGGTGGTTCTGGAAACACCATATATTTT. The chain uses TRBV7-2 and TRBJ1-3, with no clear D. V shed 1 base and J shed 1 base, with 11 bases lying between them. The CDR3 sequence is 16 residues long. The germline gives CDR1 SGHTA, CDR2 FQGNSA.

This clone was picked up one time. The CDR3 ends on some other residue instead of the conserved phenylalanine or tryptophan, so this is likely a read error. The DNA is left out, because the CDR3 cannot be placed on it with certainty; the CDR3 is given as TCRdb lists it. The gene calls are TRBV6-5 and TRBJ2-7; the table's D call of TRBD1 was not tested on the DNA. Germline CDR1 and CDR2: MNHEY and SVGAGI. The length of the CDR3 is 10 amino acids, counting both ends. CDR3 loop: CASRGAELKA.

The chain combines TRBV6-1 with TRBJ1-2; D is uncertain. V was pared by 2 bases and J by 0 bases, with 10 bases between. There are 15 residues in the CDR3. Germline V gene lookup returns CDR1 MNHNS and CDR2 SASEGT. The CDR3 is CASSELHLANYGYTF. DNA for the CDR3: TGTGCCAGCAGTGAACTGCACTTGGCTAACTATGGCTACACCTTC.

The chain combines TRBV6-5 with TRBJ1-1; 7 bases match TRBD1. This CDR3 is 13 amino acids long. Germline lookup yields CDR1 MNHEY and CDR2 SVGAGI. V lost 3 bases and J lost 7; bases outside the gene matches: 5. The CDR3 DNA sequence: TGTGCCAGCAGTTATAGCACAGGGGTTGAAGCTTTCTTT. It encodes CASSYSTGVEAFF.

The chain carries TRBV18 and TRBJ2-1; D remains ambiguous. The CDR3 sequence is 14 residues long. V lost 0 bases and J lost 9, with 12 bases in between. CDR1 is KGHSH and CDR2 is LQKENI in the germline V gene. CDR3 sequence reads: CASSPPNSPIEQFF. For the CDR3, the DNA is TGTGCCAGCTCACCACCGAACAGTCCGATTGAGCAGTTCTTC. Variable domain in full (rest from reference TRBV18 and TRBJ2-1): NAGVMQNPRHLVRRRGQEARLRCSPMKGHSHVYWYRQLPEEGLKFMVYLQKENIIDESGMPKERFSAEFPKEGPSILRIQQVVRGDSAAYFCASSPPNSPIEQFFGPGTRLTVL.

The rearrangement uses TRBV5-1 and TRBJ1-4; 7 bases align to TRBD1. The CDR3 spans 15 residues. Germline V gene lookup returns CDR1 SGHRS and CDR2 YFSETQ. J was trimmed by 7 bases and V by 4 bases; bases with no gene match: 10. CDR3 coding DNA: TGCGCCAGCAGCCTTGCAGGGGGAGAGGGTGAAAAACTGTTTTTT. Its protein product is CASSLAGGEGEKLFF. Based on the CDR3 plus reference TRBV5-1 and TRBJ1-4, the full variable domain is KAGVTQTPRYLIKTRGQQVTLSCSPISGHRSVSWYQQTPGQGLQFLFEYFSETQRNKGNFPGRFSGRQFSNSRSEMNVSTLELGDSALYLCASSLAGGEGEKLFFGSGTQLSVL.

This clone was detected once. CDR3 region: CASSTRDTEKLFF. The CDR3 region has the DNA TGTGCCAGCAGCACCAGGGATACTGAAAAACTGTTTTTT. The genes are TRBV5-4 and TRBJ1-4, with a weak D call TRBD1 (5 bases). Trimming stripped 4 bases from V and 7 bases from J, with 11 bases between. CDR1 is SGHNT, CDR2 YYREEE, per germline (reference sequence). CDR3 size: 13 residues.

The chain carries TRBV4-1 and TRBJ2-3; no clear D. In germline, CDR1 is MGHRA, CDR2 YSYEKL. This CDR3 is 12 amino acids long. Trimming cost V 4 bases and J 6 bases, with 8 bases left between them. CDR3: CASSPNSDTQYF. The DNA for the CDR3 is TGCGCCAGCAGCCCAAACAGTGATACGCAGTATTTT.

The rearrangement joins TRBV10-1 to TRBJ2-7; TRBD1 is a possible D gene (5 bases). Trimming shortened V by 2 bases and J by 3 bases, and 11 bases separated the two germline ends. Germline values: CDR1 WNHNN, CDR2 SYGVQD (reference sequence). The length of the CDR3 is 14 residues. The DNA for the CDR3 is TGCGCCAGCAGTGAGGCGACAGTTGGCTACGAGCAGTACTTC. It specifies CASSEATVGYEQYF.